This is a list of T cell receptor beta chains from one sample in a study of blood T cells in healthy people across ages. A single record per CDR3 protein comes from TCRdb applying MiXCR to the 5' RACE reads. The table includes fewer than 900,000 distinct CDR3 sequences, more than 40% detected once. Sequenced material: blood. The source of these receptors is a woman in her sixties in good health. The conserved cysteine and the conserved F or W are not part of the CDR3 here. Clone size, where shown, is once, few, many, or a class for clones that have expanded.

v_gene	j_gene	abundance	CDR3aa
TRBV29-1	TRBJ2-7	few	SVAVAEHSYEQY
TRBV6-5	TRBJ2-1	few	ASSYRALGTGAHNEQF
TRBV7-3	TRBJ2-3	NA	ASSSLLTSGYTDTQY
TRBV7-6	NA	NA	ASSPWVAAYEQY
TRBV27	TRBJ1-6	NA	ASKPGQGYSPLH
TRBV15	TRBJ1-2	NA	ATSQSRGGFPNYGYT
TRBV6-5	TRBJ2-3	few	ASTLFWGGTDTQY
TRBV12-3/TRBV12-4	TRBJ1-2	many	ASSWIASNYGYT
TRBV29-1	TRBJ2-4	NA	SVAQGGDIQY
TRBV12-3/TRBV12-4	TRBJ1-2	NA	ASTEGAYGFT
TRBV27	TRBJ2-7	NA	ASSRLWGQTYEQY
TRBV11-2	TRBJ2-3	NA	ASSFSGQGSDTQY
TRBV11-3	TRBJ1-2	NA	ASSYDRGALT
TRBV7-7	TRBJ2-1	NA	ASSRQALSKQF
TRBV7-9	TRBJ2-2	NA	ASSLSSNTGELF
TRBV27	TRBJ2-6	many	ASSKGQPGANVLT
TRBV12-3/TRBV12-4	TRBJ2-7	NA	ASRANNYEQY
TRBV11-2	TRBJ1-1	NA	ASSLEAAGHEAF
TRBV20-1	TRBJ2-5	few	SARVTGRGGETQY
TRBV6-5	TRBJ1-2	few	ASHRGTGVSGYT
TRBV24-1	TRBJ2-5	NA	AIGLADEQY
TRBV6-4	TRBJ2-2	NA	ASSPSGEAGELF
TRBV4-2	TRBJ1-2	NA	ASSQDWQGRGYT
TRBV3-1	TRBJ2-3	once	ASSARGGGDTQY
TRBV6-6	TRBJ1-4	NA	ASRRGGHEKLF
TRBV12-3/TRBV12-4	TRBJ1-2	many	ASTSLGDGYGYT
TRBV5-5	TRBJ2-7	NA	ASKGEGSYEQY
TRBV6-5	TRBJ2-7	many	ASSISTGIYEQY
TRBV25-1	TRBJ2-1	few	ASSEWESGGGRNEQF
TRBV30	NA	NA	AWSALSDYNEQY
TRBV28	TRBJ2-3	NA	ASSSSSDGTDTQY
TRBV29-1	TRBJ1-2	NA	SAGAAVNYGYT
TRBV6-1	TRBJ1-1	NA	ASSEPGKSTEAF
TRBV5-6	TRBJ2-1	NA	ASRTTSEGRMEQF
TRBV20-1	TRBJ2-3	few	SASGLLITDTQY
TRBV11-3	TRBJ2-2	NA	ASSLYSQNTGELF
TRBV7-8	TRBJ2-4	NA	ASSLAAALAKNIQY
TRBV5-1	TRBJ2-1	many	ASSFTGEDYNEQF
TRBV20-1	TRBJ2-7	NA	SAPDAGRIEQY
TRBV27	TRBJ2-5	NA	ASSLDRNDNEQY
TRBV7-9	TRBJ1-4	NA	ASSLDSLSEKLF
TRBV5-1	TRBJ2-2	NA	ASSLVGGFQDGELF
TRBV20-1	TRBJ1-3	NA	SASDRALVSGNTIY
TRBV20-1	TRBJ1-2	few	SAVWEGRQMDGYT
TRBV10-3	TRBJ2-7	NA	AISGRDNSYEQY